This TCR beta chain was captured in a study of patients and donors after allogeneic stem cell transplantation. This clonotype was counted at least ten times. The ends were cut back, 7 bases at V and 2 bases at J, with 18 bases in the middle. The germline V gene has CDR1 SGHRS and CDR2 YFSETQ. CDR3 length: 15 amino acids. Each CDR3 protein is one row after TCRdb ran MiXCR on the RT-PCR reads. The sample has some 7,600 distinct CDR3 sequences, 11% seen once. J is TRBJ1-1 and V is TRBV5-1; no firm D call. The clonotype comes from a human donor who was either an allogeneic HSCT recipient or a stem cell or donor lymphocyte infusion donor (not recorded which). It is not recorded whose cells these are; they may come from a transplant donor. The sequenced material came from blood, either unsorted or a sorted T cell fraction (not recorded which). The CDR3 loop reads CASAREFTRNTEAFF. CDR3 sequence (DNA): TGCGCCAGCGCCCGCGAATTCACAAGAAACACTGAAGCTTTCTTT.